This T cell receptor (beta chain) stems from a study of human T cells and chemical hapten exposure (dated by TCRdb to about 2021). About the full investigation: For sensitization, 2% DPC in acetone was applied to an approximately 2 cm by approximately 2 cm area of upper inner arm skin. Blood was sampled from patients pre-sensitization (week 0) and at 2, 6 and about 24 weeks after DPC sensitization. Libraries were pooled for sequencing, and per-sample TCR yields varied mainly because of small differences in library volumes within the pool. Twenty-nine alopecia patients gave blood for TCR sequencing at one to four time points (pre-sensitization, 2, 6 and 24 weeks). Weekly therapeutic DPC doses were additionally applied to the scalp of patients throughout the roughly 25-week study period. Patch testing was done on the upper back using Finn chambers containing 0.01% DPC, and results were scored after 6 days according to International Contact Dermatitis Research Group standards. Alopecia areata with under or over 50% scalp involvement, alopecia totalis and alopecia universalis were represented in the patient cohort, which was mostly female. Peripheral blood TCR repertoire changes were tracked in vivo in alopecia patients during primary and secondary sensitization to the hapten diphenylcyclopropenone (DPC).

Results the study describes overall, beyond this receptor: Compared with pre-sensitization or healthy control sets, expanded TCRs formed significantly more large CDR3 similarity clusters, which is consistent with antigen-driven responses. Patch test score correlated positively with the number of PT1 expanded TCRs, reaching significance at thresholds 8, 16 and 32 but not at 4. No change with DPC sensitization was found in the number of TCRs above 1 in 1000 frequency, and no evidence of global repertoire structure alterations was found. Because every patient had alopecia, a presumed autoimmune disease, the patients' immune response might differ from that of healthy individuals. After repeated subsampling, changes were observed in the strength of the expansion versus patch-test correlation and in the threshold at which the correlation became significant.

The V and J ends are trimmed by 3 bases and 2 bases, leaving 13 bases between them. CDR1 and CDR2 were assigned from the germline V gene as SQVTM and ANQGSEA. Inclusive of the bounding cysteine and phenylalanine, the CDR3 is 14 residues long. Just CDR3 DNA is preserved here, 42 bases in frame from base 1. The time point label for this specimen denotes: patch test 1, 2 weeks after DPC sensitization. The intended sense of this specimen's treatment or condition label: therapeutic diphenylcyclopropenone sensitization with weekly scalp DPC. At each patch-test visit, blood was drawn before the patch test was applied. Patients were eligible if aged 18 to 70, diagnosed with alopecia and judged suitable for DPC therapy, and pregnant patients were excluded. Total RNA was extracted from unfractionated whole blood collected in Tempus Blood RNA tubes. Receptor amplification or capture employed RACE. TCRdb shows the sequencer as NextSeq 500. During library preparation, unique molecular identifiers were attached to individual cDNA molecules so that TCRs could be counted in a quantitative, reproducible way. From each blood RNA sample, both TCR alpha and TCR beta chains were sequenced. The original methods were these. A median of about 87,000 TCRs per sample was observed, with a range of about 23,224 to 690,600. V, J and CDR3 annotation of the TCR reads was carried out using the Decombinator software suite. For the PS versus PT1 abundance plots, all samples were subsampled to the same number of TCRs (28,000). Expanded TCRs were defined as absent before sensitization and observed at least eight times at the 2-week time point. The raw public data were reprocessed by TCRdb itself: fastp quality trimming at Q25, MiXCR clonotype calling, in-frame beta chains only. Here each entry gathers all rows of one CDR3 protein and keeps the most common genes and DNA. TCRdb, rather than the study authors, made the V and J calls. In all, the sample holds about 380,000 distinct CDR3 sequences, and nearly 5% of those were seen once. The leading ten clones occupy about 2.2% of the sample.

As concerns this clonotype: No antigen is known for it. There are no base qualities to consult, and no much larger clone falls within one base.

This chain is built from TRBV29-1 and TRBJ2-5; a tentative D call is TRBD2 (6 bases match). Material: whole blood, obtained in connection with sensitization to the hapten diphenylcyclopropenone (DPC). This sequence originates from a woman aged 45-60 years with alopecia areata. Some clones in this sample may be carry-over from other donors' samples. The DNA is TGCAGCGTTGAGTCGCGGGGAGGTCAAGAGACCCAGTACTTC. This encodes CSVESRGGQETQYF.